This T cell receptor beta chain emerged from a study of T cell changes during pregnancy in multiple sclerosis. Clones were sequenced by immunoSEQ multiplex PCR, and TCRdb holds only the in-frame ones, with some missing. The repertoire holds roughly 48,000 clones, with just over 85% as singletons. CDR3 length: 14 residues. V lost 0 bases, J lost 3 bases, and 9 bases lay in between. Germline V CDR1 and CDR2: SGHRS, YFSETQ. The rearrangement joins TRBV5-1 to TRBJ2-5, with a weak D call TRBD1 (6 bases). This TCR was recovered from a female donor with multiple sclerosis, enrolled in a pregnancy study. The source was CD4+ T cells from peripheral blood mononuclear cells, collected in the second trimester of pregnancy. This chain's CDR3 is CASSLGRGEETQYF. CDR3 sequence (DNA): TGCGCCAGCAGCTTGGGCAGGGGAGAAGAGACCCAGTACTTC. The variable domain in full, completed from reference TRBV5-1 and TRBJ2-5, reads KAGVTQTPRYLIKTRGQQVTLSCSPISGHRSVSWYQQTPGQGLQFLFEYFSETQRNKGNFPGRFSGRQFSNSRSEMNVSTLELGDSALYLCASSLGRGEETQYFGPGTRLLVL.